Described below is a single T cell receptor (beta chain) sequence and its context. The antigen this receptor binds is unknown. No much larger clonotype is one base removed from it; base qualities were not supplied. TCR CDR3 regions were amplified from genomic DNA by multiplex PCR using the deep immunoSEQ assay. Extracted genomic DNA from each cell subset was spread evenly across all wells of several immunoSEQ 96-well plates, with each plate serving as a replicate. For sorted subsets, each replicate PCR was loaded with around 200 ng genomic DNA, equivalent to 25,000 to 35,000 T cell genomes. Purified libraries were quantified with a Qubit 3.0 fluorometer, sized on a Bioanalyzer 2100, and re-quantified with the KAPA Library Quantification kit. Every immunoSEQ 96-well plate was sequenced on a separate single-read 150-cycle Illumina NextSeq 550 flow cell. The authors processed their data as follows. Because the immunoSEQ output included only junctional sequences and no quality scores, the filtering could not be the same as the filtering used for full-length reads. Sequences were annotated with PyIR, a Python wrapper for IgBLAST v1.9, using IMGT germline references to assign V/J genes and CDR3. Any read was removed if the V/J assignment was weak (E-value above 1e-6), the CDR3 was missing, or the read contained stop codons, out-of-frame junctions, or ambiguous translated residues. A V3J clonotype was defined by an identical inferred V gene, J gene, and CDR3 amino acid sequence. Percentage overlap between repertoires was calculated by dividing the number of shared unique clonotypes by the size of the smaller repertoire. Richness of each repertoire was evaluated using RTK rarefaction, the Chao1 estimator, and Recon v2.1 estimates of unobserved clonotypes. For all TCRbeta clonotypes obtained by the gDNA method from a handful of donors, generation probabilities were computed with OLGA. TCRdb's version of the immuneACCESS table is confined to in-frame rearrangements and falls short of the full clone set. An unresolved V gene accounts for under half of the shortfall where checked; the remainder is of unknown origin. V and J calls and clone size are copied from that table; D and trimming were computed from the DNA. The sample table shows about 1.5 million clones, and around 98% are seen once. The ten largest clones add up to about 0.45% of the sample.

CDR1 is given as KGHSH and CDR2 as LQKENI, both from the germline V gene. V and J lose 3 bases and 0 bases, and a span of 5 bases separates them. The CDR3, from cysteine to phenylalanine, totals 14 residues. Kept here is only the CDR3 DNA, which spans 42 bases and is read in frame from base 1. This sample is part of a study of shared clonotypes between healthy human individuals (dated by TCRdb to 2018 to 2021). Broadly, across the study: The cohort comprised two women and three men aged 18 to 49 years. Per donor, three plates each were used for CD4 naive and CD4 memory, two for CD8 naive, and one for CD8 memory. To estimate repertoire size and how much clonotypes are shared between individuals, the study performed deep sequencing of blood TCR repertoires from a few healthy adults. To increase sequencing depth and limit assay-specific biases, different laboratories used diverse techniques to prepare libraries and sequence TCR repertoires. Between about 0.85 and 9.5 billion PBMCs per donor were obtained by leukapheresis. Broader findings and caveats from the paper: Because the study included a small number of donors, the genetic and exposure-history diversity represented was limited. When several donors were compared, the shared fraction of clonotypes was around 5.1% for naive CD4, 3% to 4% for naive CD8, 2.3% for memory CD4, and under 0.5% for memory CD8. Clonotypes shared by all four sorted-subset donors showed higher generation probabilities than non-shared clonotypes. Sampling was restricted to blood, and TCR repertoires in tissue are likely to differ from TCR repertoires in blood. Naive subsets generally had larger estimated clonotype richness than memory subsets. Even with the large sequencing depth, rarefaction of the sorted-subset datasets indicated that sequencing was incomplete. Pairwise subsampling led to the expectation that sequencing depth would affect the degree of clonotype sharing among donors.

Donors were healthy HIV-negative adults with no recently reported acute infections or vaccinations. All donors were Caucasian adults living in Nashville, Tennessee, USA. Magnetic negative selection was used to enrich CD4+ T cells, after which naive cells were positively selected on CD45RA and the negative fraction became the memory subset. Blood was collected by leukapheresis, and PBMCs were isolated by Ficoll-Histopaque density gradient centrifugation and then cryopreserved in liquid nitrogen vapor phase. Analytical flow cytometry was used to check the purity and quantity of every magnetically sorted T cell population. Each sorted fraction had its genomic DNA isolated and then quantified by UV absorbance on a Nanodrop 2000c.

The sample was naive CD4+ T cells sorted from blood. Explained via the paper, the cell subset or site label denotes: CD45RA+ positively selected. This sequence originates from a man younger than 45 in good health. The chain is made from TRBV18 and TRBJ2-2; no D segment can be confidently identified. In nucleotide form, the sequence is TGTGCCAGCTCACCCAAGTCGAACACCGGGGAGCTGTTTTTT. It specifies CASSPKSNTGELFF.